These 8 T cell receptor beta chains were sequenced from one sample in a study of control samples from healthy donors and cancer patients. Method: immunoSEQ multiplex PCR; TCRdb's copy keeps in-frame clones and lacks some. The sample has some 90,000 clones; 70% to 90% are singletons. The sequencing input was blood. The receptors here all came from a woman aged 60-70 years in good health.

In this sample, this clone turned up a few times. The chain recombines TRBV28 with TRBJ2-1; a possible D gene is TRBD2 (5 bases). This CDR3 has 17 amino acids. The ends were cut back, 8 bases at V and 3 bases at J, with 23 bases in the middle. Germline CDR1 MDHEN, CDR2 SYDVKM. In DNA, the CDR3 is TGTGCCAGCTATGAGGGTGGCTCAGCGCATTACTACAATGAGCAGTTCTTC. Translated, it gives CASYEGGSAHYYNEQFF.

The rearrangement joins TRBV7-3 to TRBJ2-3, with a weak D call TRBD2 (5 bases). This CDR3 comprises 13 residues. Between the trimmed V and J ends, which lost 2 bases and 5 bases, there was a span of 8 bases. The germline V gene has CDR1 SGHTA and CDR2 FQGTGA. The CDR3 is CASSLGGRDTQYF. CDR3 DNA: TGTGCCAGCAGCTTAGGTGGGAGAGATACGCAGTATTTT.

The V gene is TRBV12-3 or TRBV12-4, the J gene TRBJ1-4; D gene ambiguous. CDR3 length: 12 amino acids. V lost 3 bases and J lost 7, with 6 bases in between. CDR3: CASSFFGEKLFF. In DNA form, the CDR3 reads TGTGCCAGCAGTTTTTTTGGTGAAAAACTGTTTTTT.

The V gene is TRBV5-4, the J gene TRBJ1-2, with a possible D match to TRBD1 (5 bases). V was shortened by 4 bases and J by 7 bases, with 17 bases between the two germline ends. Germline V gene sequence: CDR1 SGHNT, CDR2 YYREEE (reference sequence). The CDR3 sequence is 14 residues long. The CDR3 is CASSGGKIHGGYTF. CDR3 bases: TGTGCCAGCAGCGGGGGAAAGATTCACGGTGGCTACACCTTC.

The chain has TRBV30 and TRBJ1-2, with 7 positions matching TRBD1. Germline lookup yields CDR1 GTSNPN and CDR2 SVGIG (reference sequence). V lost 8 bases, J lost 0 bases, and 3 bases stayed unmatched. The CDR3 length is 12 residues. This CDR3 is CAGTATNYGYTF. CDR3 sequence (DNA): TGTGCCGGGACAGCAACTAACTATGGCTACACCTTC.

This clone was recorded once. The chain employs TRBV19 and TRBJ1-2; weak D call: TRBD1 (6 bases). Trimming took 1 base from V and 1 from J, leaving 13 bases between them. The CDR3 runs 16 residues. Per germline, CDR1 LNHDA and CDR2 SQIVND (reference sequence). The CDR3 region has the DNA TGTGCCAGTAGTATAGGGCTCCGGGGGCGTAACTATGGCTACACCTTC. Translated, it gives CASSIGLRGRNYGYTF.

CDR3 amino acids: CASSPGDIRSTEAFF. The CDR3 DNA follows: TGTGCCAGCAGCCCCGGGGACATCCGGAGCACTGAAGCTTTCTTT. V is TRBV7-9 and J is TRBJ1-1, with D perhaps matching TRBD1 (6 bases). The CDR3 totals 15 residues. Trimming left V 5 bases short and J 4 bases short, with 17 bases between. Germline V gene data show CDR1 as SEHNR and CDR2 as FQNEAQ (reference sequence).

This clone appeared a single time. CDR3 nucleotides: TGTGCCAGCAGCTTTAAGGACACGGAGTCTGAAGCTTTCTTT. Translation: CASSFKDTESEAFF. The chain is built from TRBV5-4 and TRBJ1-1, with TRBD1 as a possible D gene (5 bases). Trimming cost V 2 bases and J 6 bases, with 14 bases left between them. Germline assignment: CDR1 SGHNT and CDR2 YYREEE (reference sequence). The CDR3 runs 14 residues.